This T cell receptor (beta chain) was sequenced in a study of cytomegalovirus exposure and HLA in healthy donors (dated by TCRdb to the late 2010s). Regarding the complete study: A later analysis indicated that the roughly 130 validation repertoires were generated on the platform also employed for the roughly 650 repertoires of the first cohort. The aim of the study was to test whether cataloging public T cell receptors could identify signatures of past pathogen exposure. Along with the roughly 670-subject first cohort, a separate validation cohort of over a hundred different subjects was used. The study combined high-throughput TCR immunosequencing, statistical association of individual TCRs with disease status, and machine learning to predict cytomegalovirus infection status.

Donors formed part of the validation cohort, which comprised 120 subjects and was distinct from the first cohort of 690 or so subjects. Libraries were built with the immunoSEQ multiplex PCR assay. The published analysis was carried out like this. A statistical classification framework was built to diagnose cytomegalovirus status from the catalog of TCR beta chain sequences. Entries here come from immuneACCESS through TCRdb and include only in-frame sequences with V and J called. Some clones fail to appear in such tables; in the studies checked, an unresolved V gene covers under half of the shortfall, and the cause of the remainder is unknown. The DNA was the basis for D and trimming; V, J and clone size are from that table. Present in this sample are 100,000 to 150,000 clones, nearly 90% of which were seen just once. The ten largest clones represent roughly 1.2% of the sample. About this clone: The antigen it binds to is not known. Base qualities are missing; no much larger clone stands one base away.

Overall study outcomes, separate from this receptor: Cytomegalovirus status was reported to be diagnosed by the classifier with high specificity and sensitivity in both the original and validation cohorts. In vitro tests confirmed that a few of the cytomegalovirus-associated TCR beta chains recognize cytomegalovirus antigens. Across donors, most TCR sequences were observed very rarely, whereas some public TCRs were present in many individuals. All 110 or so repertoires were used to score co-occurrence in the validation cohort in a later analysis, because that analysis had no HLA typing for the cohort. Subsequent analysis determined that TCRs grouped into clusters in the first cohort also showed a tendency toward co-occurrence across the 130 or so validation repertoires, and roughly 94% of cluster scores exceeded 0. The study gave a list of more than 150 TCR beta chains associated with cytomegalovirus. The authors suggested that the approach could potentially be extended to other disease states and immunological phenotypes.

The CDR3 has 16 amino acids, counting the end cysteine and phenylalanine. Only CDR3 DNA is held: 48 bases, read in frame from base 1. In the germline V gene (reference sequence), CDR1 corresponds to MNHEY and CDR2 to SMNVEV. The junction shows trimming of 2 bases on V and 1 base on J, plus 11 bases between the germline ends. The chain was built from TRBV27 and TRBJ1-4; the D gene is unclear. The sequencing input was PBMCs. This TCR came from a young woman in good health and CMV-seronegative. DNA sequence: TGTGCCAGCAGTTTAATTCATACGGGAACTAATGAAAAACTGTTTTTT. Its protein reads: CASSLIHTGTNEKLFF.